The clone carrying this T cell receptor beta chain was picked up many times. The germline V gene has CDR1 MDHEN and CDR2 SYDVKM. The CDR3 consists of 13 residues. Trimming left V 5 bases short and J 2 bases short, with 10 bases between. In the library, each TCR cDNA molecule bore its own unique molecular identifier. TCRdb redid the calling of the 5' RACE reads with MiXCR, one entry per CDR3 protein. The sample lists about 16,000 distinct CDR3 sequences; approximately 6.8% were seen once. Time point: blood at routine non-recurrence follow-up after resection. This sample is drawn from a study of spatial heterogeneity in lung cancer.

The rearrangement joins TRBV28 to TRBJ2-7; no definite D call. This sequence was found in a male donor with early-stage non-small cell lung cancer. The sample was PBMCs, taken at follow-up. CDR3 sequence (DNA): TGTGCCAGCAGTACCACCGTACCCTACGAGCAGTACTTC. It specifies CASSTTVPYEQYF. The complete variable domain, with remaining parts taken from reference TRBV28 and TRBJ2-7, reads DVKVTQSSRYLVKRTGEKVFLECVQDMDHENMFWYRQDPGLGLRLIYFSYDVKMKEKGDIPEGYSVSREKKERFSLILESASTNQTSMYLCASSTTVPYEQYFGPGTRLTVT.